This T cell receptor (beta chain) was recorded in a study of cytomegalovirus exposure and HLA in healthy donors. PCR involved 60 Vbeta and 13 Jbeta primers. Libraries were prepared by immunoSEQ multiplex PCR; TCRdb keeps only in-frame clonotypes and omits some of them. Here the sample spans about 220,000 clones, over 65% being singletons. Sequenced sample: PBMCs. The sequence derives from a man younger than 30 in good health and CMV-seronegative.

The CDR3 DNA follows: TGTGCCAGCAGCTCAATAGGACAGGGAGTCTACGAGCAGTACTTC. This sequence encodes CASSSIGQGVYEQYF. This chain joins TRBV7-9 and TRBJ2-7, with 8 bases lining up with TRBD1. V lost 4 bases, J lost 3 bases, and 8 bases stayed unmatched. The CDR3 runs to 15 residues. Germline V CDR1 and CDR2: SEHNR, FQNEAQ (reference sequence).